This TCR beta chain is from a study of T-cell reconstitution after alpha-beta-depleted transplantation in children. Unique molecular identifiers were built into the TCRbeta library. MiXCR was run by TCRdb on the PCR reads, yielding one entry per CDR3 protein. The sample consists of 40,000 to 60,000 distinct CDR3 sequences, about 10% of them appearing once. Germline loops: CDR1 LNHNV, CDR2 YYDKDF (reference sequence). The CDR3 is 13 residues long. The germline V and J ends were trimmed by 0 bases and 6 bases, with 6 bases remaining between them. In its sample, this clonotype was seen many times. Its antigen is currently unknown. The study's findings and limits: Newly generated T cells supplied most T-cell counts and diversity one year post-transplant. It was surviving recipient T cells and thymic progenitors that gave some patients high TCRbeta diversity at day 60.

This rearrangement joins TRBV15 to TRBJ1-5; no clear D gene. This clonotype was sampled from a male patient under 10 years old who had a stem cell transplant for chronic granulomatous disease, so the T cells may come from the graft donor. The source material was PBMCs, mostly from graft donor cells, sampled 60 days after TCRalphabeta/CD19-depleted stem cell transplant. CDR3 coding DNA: TGTGCCACCAGCAGAGATAAGGGTCAGCCCCAGCATTTT. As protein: CATSRDKGQPQHF.